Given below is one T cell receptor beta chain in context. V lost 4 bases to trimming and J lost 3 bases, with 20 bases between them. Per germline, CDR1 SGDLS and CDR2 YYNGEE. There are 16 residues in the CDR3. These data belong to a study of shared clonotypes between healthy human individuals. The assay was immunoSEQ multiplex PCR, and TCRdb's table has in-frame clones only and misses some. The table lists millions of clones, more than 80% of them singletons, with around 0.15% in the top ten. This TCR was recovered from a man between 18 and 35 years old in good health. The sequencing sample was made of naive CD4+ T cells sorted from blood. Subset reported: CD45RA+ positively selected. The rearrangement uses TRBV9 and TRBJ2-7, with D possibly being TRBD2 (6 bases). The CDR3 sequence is CASSPSGGAPIYEQYF. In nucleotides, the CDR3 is TGTGCCAGCAGCCCCTCCGGAGGGGCCCCTATCTACGAGCAGTACTTC. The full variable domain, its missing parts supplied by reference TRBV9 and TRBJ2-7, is DSGVTQTPKHLITATGQRVTLRCSPRSGDLSVYWYQQSLDQGLQFLIQYYNGEERAKGNILERFSAQQFPDLHSELNLSSLELGDSALYFCASSPSGGAPIYEQYFGPGTRLTVT.